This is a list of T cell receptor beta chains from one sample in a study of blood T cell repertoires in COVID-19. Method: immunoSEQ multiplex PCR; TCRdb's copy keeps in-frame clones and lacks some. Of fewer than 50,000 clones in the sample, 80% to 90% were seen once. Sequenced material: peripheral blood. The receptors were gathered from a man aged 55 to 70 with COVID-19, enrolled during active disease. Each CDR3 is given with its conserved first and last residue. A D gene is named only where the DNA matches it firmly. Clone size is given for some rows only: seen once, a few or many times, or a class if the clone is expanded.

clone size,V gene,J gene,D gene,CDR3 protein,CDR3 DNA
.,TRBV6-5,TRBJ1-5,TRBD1,CASSWTGRWDQPQHF,TGTGCCAGCAGTTGGACAGGGCGGTGGGATCAGCCCCAGCATTTT
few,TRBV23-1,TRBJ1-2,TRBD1,CASSQLQGAGYGYTF,TGCGCCAGCAGTCAATTACAGGGGGCTGGCTATGGCTACACCTTC
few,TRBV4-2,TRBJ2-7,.,CASSQDLANRNYEQYF,TGTGCCAGCAGCCAAGATCTAGCCAATAGAAACTACGAGCAGTACTTC
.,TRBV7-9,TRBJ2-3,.,CASSLRGRDFGADTQYF,TGTGCCAGCAGCTTACGCGGGCGGGACTTTGGCGCAGATACGCAGTATTTT
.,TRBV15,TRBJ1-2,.,CATSRDQGGYGYTF,TGTGCCACCAGCAGAGATCAAGGGGGCTATGGCTACACCTTC
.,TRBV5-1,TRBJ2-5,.,CASSLVRRDEETQYF,TGCGCCAGCAGCTTGGTTAGGAGAGACGAAGAGACCCAGTACTTC
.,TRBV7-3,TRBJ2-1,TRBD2,CASREAGGSYNEQFF,TGTGCCAGCCGAGAAGCGGGAGGATCCTACAATGAGCAGTTCTTC
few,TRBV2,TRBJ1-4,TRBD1,CASSERDSYRGEKLFF,TGTGCCAGCAGTGAAAGGGACAGCTATCGAGGTGAAAAACTGTTTTTT
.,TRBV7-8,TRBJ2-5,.,CASSLIPSETQYF,TGTGCCAGCAGCTTAATACCTAGCGAGACCCAGTACTTC
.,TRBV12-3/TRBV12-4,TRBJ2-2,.,CASRIRVAGELFF,TGTGCCAGCAGGATCAGGGTTGCCGGGGAGCTGTTTTTT
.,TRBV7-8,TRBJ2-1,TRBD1,CASSFRDRIYEQFF,TGTGCCAGCAGCTTCCGGGACAGGATCTATGAGCAGTTCTTC
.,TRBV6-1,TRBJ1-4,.,CASSEILGPRKVFF,TGTGCCAGCAGTGAGATCTTGGGCCCGCGCAAGGTGTTTTTT
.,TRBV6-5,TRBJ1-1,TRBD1,CASRSTGGAFF,TGTGCCAGCAGAAGCACAGGGGGAGCTTTCTTT
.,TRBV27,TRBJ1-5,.,CASSRRGRAGNQPQHF,TGTGCCAGCAGCCGACGGGGCAGGGCGGGGAATCAGCCCCAGCATTTT
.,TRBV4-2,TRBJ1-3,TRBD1,CASSQEGQASLGDTIYF,TGTGCCAGCAGCCAAGAAGGACAGGCTAGCCTGGGGGACACCATATATTTT
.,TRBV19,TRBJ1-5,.,CASEKAGGRSNQPQHF,TGTGCCAGCGAGAAGGCCGGGGGTCGTAGCAATCAGCCCCAGCATTTT
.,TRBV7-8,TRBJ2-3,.,CASSPQGNTDTQYF,TGTGCCAGCAGCCCGCAGGGTAACACAGATACGCAGTATTTT
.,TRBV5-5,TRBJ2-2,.,CASSLGGPTNTGELFF,TGTGCCAGCAGCTTGGGAGGGCCAACGAACACCGGGGAGCTGTTTTTT
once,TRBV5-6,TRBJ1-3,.,CASSSGTSSGNTIYF,TGTGCCAGCAGCTCAGGGACAAGCTCTGGAAACACCATATATTTT
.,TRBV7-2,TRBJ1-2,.,CASNFQEGYGYTF,TGTGCCAGCAACTTCCAGGAGGGCTATGGCTACACCTTC
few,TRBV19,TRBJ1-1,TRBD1,CASSTTQGSTEAFF,TGTGCCAGTAGTACAACACAGGGGAGCACTGAAGCTTTCTTT
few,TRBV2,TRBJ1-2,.,CASSARDSRYGYTF,TGTGCCAGCAGCGCACGGGACTCACGATATGGCTACACCTTC
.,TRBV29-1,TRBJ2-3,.,CSVLGGSTDTQYF,TGCAGCGTCCTGGGGGGAAGCACAGATACGCAGTATTTT
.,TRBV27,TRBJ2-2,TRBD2,CASSLLTSGRGKSGELFF,TGTGCCAGCAGTTTATTGACTAGCGGGAGGGGGAAATCCGGGGAGCTGTTTTTT
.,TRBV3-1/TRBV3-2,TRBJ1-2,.,CASSQDLNYGYTF,TGTGCCAGCAGCCAAGATCTGAACTATGGCTACACCTTC
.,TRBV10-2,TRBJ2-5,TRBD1,CASTLTGRETQYF,TGCGCCAGCACTCTGACAGGGCGGGAGACCCAGTACTTC
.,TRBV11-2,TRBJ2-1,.,CASSLGPRQEQFF,TGTGCCAGCAGCTTAGGTCCGAGGCAGGAGCAGTTCTTC